Listed below are T cell receptor beta chains from one sample, sequenced in a study of regulatory and conventional T cells in RAG deficiency. Profiled with immunoSEQ multiplex PCR; TCRdb holds only in-frame clones, not every one. The table includes about 7,100 clones, 90% to 95% detected once. Separately, the same data were catalogued under a study of regulatory T cells.

The specimen was CD127- CD25+ CD4+ Tregs sorted from blood. The receptors here all came from a human donor in good health. Both conserved end residues are part of each CDR3. Each record gives: D gene, V gene, J gene, clone size, CDR3 DNA, CDR3 protein. A D gene is named only where the DNA matches it firmly. The size entry is marked missing in some rows and otherwise reads once, few, many or a size class.

>TRBD1|TRBV5-1|TRBJ1-1|.
TGCGCCAGCAGCGCGGGACAGAGGACTGAAGCTTTCTTT
CASSAGQRTEAFF
>.|TRBV6-5|TRBJ2-7|.
TGTGCCAGCAGTTACTCCGCAGGGTATATCAAGCAGTACTTC
CASSYSAGYIKQYF
>.|TRBV30|TRBJ1-1|.
TGTGCCTGGAGTGGACTGACAGGACGGGTCACTGAAGCTTTCTTT
CAWSGLTGRVTEAFF
>.|TRBV5-1|TRBJ1-1|few
TGCGCCAGCAGCCCCAGGGAAGGGATCACTGAAGCTTTCTTT
CASSPREGITEAFF
>TRBD2|TRBV5-1|TRBJ2-3|.
TGCGCCAGCAGCTCAAGCGGGGGGGCGAATACGCAGTATTTT
CASSSSGGANTQYF
>.|TRBV5-5|TRBJ1-3|few
TGTGCCAGCAGCTTTACACAGCTACGAAACACCATATATTTT
CASSFTQLRNTIYF
>.|TRBV5-5|TRBJ1-2|.
TGTGCCAGCAGCTTGCACAGAGCCCAATATGGCTACACCTTC
CASSLHRAQYGYTF
>.|TRBV6-1|TRBJ1-1|.
TGTGCCAGCAAGGGGTTGTCTGAAGCTTTCTTT
CASKGLSEAFF
>.|TRBV19|TRBJ2-3|.
TGTGCCAGTAGTGATCGCCTCGGGACACAGCTAGGCACAGATACGCAGTATTTT
CASSDRLGTQLGTDTQYF
>.|TRBV27|TRBJ1-1|.
TGTGCCAGCAGTTTTGGGGTAGCGACTGAAGCTTTCTTT
CASSFGVATEAFF
>TRBD1|TRBV14|TRBJ1-1|.
TGTGCCAGCAGCCAAGTTTGGGACAGTCGGGCTTTCTTT
CASSQVWDSRAFF
>.|TRBV21-1|TRBJ2-3|.
TGTGCCAGCAGCATCTTAGTAGCGGGGGATAGCACAGATACGCAGTATTTT
CASSILVAGDSTDTQYF
>TRBD1|TRBV27|TRBJ1-2|.
TGTGCCAGCAGTTTACGGGACAGGGCTGGCTACACCTTC
CASSLRDRAGYTF
>.|TRBV29-1|TRBJ1-3|.
TGCAGCGTCCTTGAGGGCGTCTCTGGAAACACCATATATTTT
CSVLEGVSGNTIYF
>.|TRBV5-1|TRBJ1-2|.
TGCGCCAGCAGCCCCCCCGCAGGCGGCTACACCTTC
CASSPPAGGYTF
>TRBD2|TRBV10-3|TRBJ2-5|.
TGTGCCATCAGTGAGTCTGCTGGGCGGGGGGGCCAAGAGACCCAGTACTTC
CAISESAGRGGQETQYF
>TRBD1|TRBV19|TRBJ2-3|.
TGTGCCAGTAGTAGAACAGGGGTATTAACAGATACGCAGTATTTT
CASSRTGVLTDTQYF
>TRBD1|TRBV7-6|TRBJ1-1|.
TGTGCCAGCAGTATTCAGGGGGCGAGGAACACTGAAGCTTTCTTT
CASSIQGARNTEAFF
>.|TRBV30|TRBJ1-5|.
TGTGCCTGGAGTGTATACGGGAATCAGCCCCAGCATTTT
CAWSVYGNQPQHF
>.|TRBV5-1|TRBJ2-7|.
TGCGCCAGCCGTGGAGGGGAGGCTCGAGAGCAGTACTTC
CASRGGEAREQYF
>TRBD2|TRBV5-4|TRBJ2-1|.
TGTGCCAGCAGCGCCCCGGGACTAGTAAAAGCCTACAATGAGCAGTTCTTC
CASSAPGLVKAYNEQFF
>TRBD1|TRBV18|TRBJ1-6|.
TGTGCCAGCTCACCGAGGACAGGGATCGATTCCTATAATTCACCCCTCCACTTT
CASSPRTGIDSYNSPLHF
>.|TRBV5-4|TRBJ2-3|.
TGTGCCAGCAGCTTGGAGGGGCTAGTCCTGTATTTT
CASSLEGLVLYF
>.|TRBV19|TRBJ1-5|.
TGTGCCAGTAGTAAGGAGGGGAGCAATCAGCCCCAGCATTTT
CASSKEGSNQPQHF
>.|TRBV21-1|TRBJ2-7|once
TGTGCCAGCAGCAAAGAAGGGACTAGGGGCTACGAGCAGTACTTC
CASSKEGTRGYEQYF
>.|TRBV7-9|TRBJ1-4|.
TGTGCCAGCAGCTTTTTATTGGACACGAAAGGAAAACTGTTTTTT
CASSFLLDTKGKLFF
>.|TRBV2|TRBJ2-7|.
TGTGCCAGCAGGACACCTACCTACGAGCAGTACTTC
CASRTPTYEQYF
>.|TRBV6-5|TRBJ2-2|.
TGTGCCAGCAAGAGCCTAGCAAACACCGGGGAGCTGTTTTTT
CASKSLANTGELFF
>TRBD1|TRBV19|TRBJ1-2|.
TGTGCCAGTAGTCCACGGGACAGGTACTATGGCTACACCTTC
CASSPRDRYYGYTF
>TRBD2|TRBV7-2|TRBJ2-5|.
TGTGCCAGCAGGGCTAGCGGGGTGGAGACCCAGTACTTC
CASRASGVETQYF
>TRBD2|TRBV6-5|TRBJ2-3|few
TGTGCCAGCAGTGGACTAGCATCAGATACGCAGTATTTT
CASSGLASDTQYF
>.|TRBV4-1|TRBJ1-2|.
TGCGCCAGCAGCCAGCCCCAGGGGCTAAACAACACCTTC
CASSQPQGLNNTF
>.|TRBV29-1|TRBJ1-2|.
TGCAGCGTTTACTGGGGGGCTAACTATGGCTACACCTTC
CSVYWGANYGYTF
>TRBD1|TRBV6-5|TRBJ1-3|.
TGTGCCAGCAGTTACTCGGGACAGCCCGGAAACACCATATATTTT
CASSYSGQPGNTIYF
>TRBD1|TRBV15|TRBJ2-7|.
TGTGCCACCAGCAGGGACAGGGGTTCTCAGTACTTC
CATSRDRGSQYF
>.|TRBV5-4|TRBJ1-2|.
TGTGCCAGCAGCTTATCCCTAGATGCCTATGGCTACACCTTC
CASSLSLDAYGYTF
>.|TRBV7-2|TRBJ2-2|.
TGTGCCAGCAGCGCGTACGGGGAGCTGTTTTTT
CASSAYGELFF
>.|TRBV7-3|TRBJ2-1|.
TGTGCCAGCAGCTTACGTCCGTACAATGAGCAGTTCTTC
CASSLRPYNEQFF
>.|TRBV19|TRBJ1-1|.
TGTGCCAGTAGTATTTCTCTGGGGCAGATGAACACTGAAGCTTTCTTT
CASSISLGQMNTEAFF
>TRBD1|TRBV7-9|TRBJ1-1|.
TGTGCCAGCAGCCTAGGACAGGGGCGCACTGAAGCTTTCTTT
CASSLGQGRTEAFF
>.|TRBV4-2|TRBJ1-1|.
TGTGCCAGCAGCCATGACTCGACTGCTTTGGAGATGAACACTGAAGCTTTCTTT
CASSHDSTALEMNTEAFF
>.|TRBV18|TRBJ1-1|.
TGTGCCAGCTCACCACAGGGTGGGAGAACTGAAGCTTTCTTT
CASSPQGGRTEAFF
>TRBD2|TRBV18|TRBJ2-1|.
TGTGCCAGCTCATTCGGACTAGGAGAGGGTGAGCAGTTCTTC
CASSFGLGEGEQFF
>.|TRBV5-4|TRBJ1-2|.
TGTGCCAGCAGCCCCGGGGGGCTAGCTAACTATGGCTACACCTTC
CASSPGGLANYGYTF
>.|TRBV4-3|TRBJ2-1|.
TGCGCCAGCAGCCGAACTATACCGGGACAACTGAGCTCCTACAATGAGCAGTTCTTC
CASSRTIPGQLSSYNEQFF
>.|TRBV19|TRBJ2-2|.
TGTGCCAGTAGTTTCCTGCTTGGCAGGGGTAACACCGGGGAGCTGTTTTTT
CASSFLLGRGNTGELFF
>.|TRBV6-6|TRBJ1-2|.
TGTGCCAGTAACTCAGGGGACTATGGCTACACCTTC
CASNSGDYGYTF
>.|TRBV30|TRBJ1-3|.
TGTGCCTGGAGTGGGCCAGGTAGTGGAAACACCATATATTTT
CAWSGPGSGNTIYF
>.|TRBV11-2|TRBJ1-4|.
TGTGCCAGCAGCTCTGAGGGGGTAGCAAAACTGTTTTTT
CASSSEGVAKLFF
>.|TRBV9|TRBJ1-6|.
TGTGCCAGCAGCGTAGAGGGGTTTAATTCACCCCTCCACTTT
CASSVEGFNSPLHF
>TRBD1|TRBV11-2|TRBJ1-2|.
TGTGCCAGCAGCTTGACAGGGCTTGGCTACACCTTC
CASSLTGLGYTF
>.|TRBV4-3|TRBJ2-3|.
TGCGCCAGCAGCCAAGAGCCAGCGGGCACAGATACGCAGTATTTT
CASSQEPAGTDTQYF
>TRBD2|TRBV4-1|TRBJ2-1|.
TGCGCCAGCAGCCATCCGGGACTAGCGGGGGGGAATGAGCAGTTCTTC
CASSHPGLAGGNEQFF